Sequencing of this T cell receptor (beta chain) was carried out in a study of the immune and genomic landscape of osteosarcoma. Clones were read by immunoSEQ multiplex PCR, and TCRdb kept only the in-frame ones, dropping some. There are roughly 1,300 clones in the sample; 74% occur only once, and 13% lies in the top ten. The germline V gene has CDR1 SGHRS and CDR2 YFSETQ. The CDR3 loop spans 16 amino acids. V lost 4 bases and J 2 bases, leaving 15 bases between the germline ends. J is TRBJ2-2 and V is TRBV5-1; D remains ambiguous. Sequencing was carried out using tumor tissue from a local recurrence in the skull. The TCR comes from a man younger than 30 with osteosarcoma. The CDR3, as DNA: TGCGCCAGCAGCCGAAGCCGGGTTCTTAACACCGGGGAGCTGTTTTTT. This translates into CASSRSRVLNTGELFF.